The present entry profiles one TCR beta chain with its context. Its specificity is unknown. This record belongs to a study of T cells in Graves' hyperthyroidism and ophthalmopathy. General observations from the study: Most clonotypes expanded in thyroid above 0.001 were likewise present in blood.

Patients aged 18 to 65 with hyperthyroidism were newly diagnosed, with duration under 2 months. Orbital computed tomography, thyroid ultrasound, serum thyroxine and TRAb, and clinical symptoms together informed the diagnoses. Losses at the gene ends were 5 bases for V and 0 bases for J; bases not matched to a gene: 2. CDR3 length: 15 residues. Per the germline V gene, CDR1 is SEHNR and CDR2 is FQNEAQ (reference sequence). Amplification targeted TCR beta CDR3 regions from RNA transcripts. In the first-round RT-PCR of the TCR CDR3, the HTBI primer set was used. TCRdb re-derived calls from the multiplex PCR reads in MiXCR, one entry per CDR3 protein. The sample consists of some 300,000 distinct CDR3 sequences, approximately 14% of them appearing once.

The chain links TRBV7-9 to TRBJ2-2, with 8 positions matching TRBD2. This TCR derives from a woman between 35 and 50 years old with Graves' hyperthyroidism. Sequences were obtained from blood. CDR3 DNA: TGTGCCAGCAGCATTAGCGGGGCGAACACCGGGGAGCTGTTTTTT. Translated, it gives CASSISGANTGELFF.